The text below deals with one T cell receptor (beta chain). This specimen belongs to a study of blood T cell repertoires in COVID-19. Study in general: Samples representing acute and convalescent COVID-19 were sourced from the United States, Italy and Spain. From T cells, B-cell-depleted T cells, or PBMCs came the material, which was cDNA or gDNA.

In the authors' workflow: Scientists estimated how many nucleated cells there were by amplifying reference gene primers. Clones were read by immunoSEQ multiplex PCR, and TCRdb kept only the in-frame ones, dropping some. V and J calls and clone size come straight from that table; D and trimming were deduced from the DNA. The sample lists approximately 110,000 clones; roughly 83% were seen once. The CDR3 length is 14 residues. V shed 5 bases and J 4 bases; nucleotides not matched to a gene: 7. Germline V lookup: CDR1 MNHEY, CDR2 SMNVEV (reference sequence). V usage is TRBV27 and J usage is TRBJ2-5, with 7 bases aligning to TRBD2. The TCR originated in a woman aged 55-75 years with acute or convalescent COVID-19. Sequencing was carried out using peripheral blood. The CDR3 DNA reads TGTGCCAGCAGTCCCGGACTAGTTGGAGAGACCCAGTACTTC. Its protein is CASSPGLVGETQYF.